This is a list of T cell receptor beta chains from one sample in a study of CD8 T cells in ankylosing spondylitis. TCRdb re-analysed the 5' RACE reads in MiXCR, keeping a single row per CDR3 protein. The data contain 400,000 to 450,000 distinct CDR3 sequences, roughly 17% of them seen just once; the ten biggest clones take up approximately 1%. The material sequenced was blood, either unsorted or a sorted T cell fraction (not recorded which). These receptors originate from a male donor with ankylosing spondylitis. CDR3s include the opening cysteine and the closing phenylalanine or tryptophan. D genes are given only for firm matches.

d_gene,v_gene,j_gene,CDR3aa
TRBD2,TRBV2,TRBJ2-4,CASSEGLRGSGGLAKNIQYF
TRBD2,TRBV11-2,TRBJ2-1,CASSSRDSYLAGVINEQFF
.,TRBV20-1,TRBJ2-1,CSARDPGGHYNEQFF
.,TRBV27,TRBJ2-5,CASSLSITQTQYF
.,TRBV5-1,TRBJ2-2,CASSPGGIGELFF
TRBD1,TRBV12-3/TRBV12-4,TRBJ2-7,CASCTGGFSEQYF
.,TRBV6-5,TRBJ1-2,CASSLSGAGYGYTF
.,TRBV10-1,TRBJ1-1,CASSESFGGEAFF
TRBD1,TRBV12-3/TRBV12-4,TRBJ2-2,CASSKQGAGELFF
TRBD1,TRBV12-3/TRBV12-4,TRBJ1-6,CASSVTGGPSPLHF
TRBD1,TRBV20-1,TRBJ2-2,CSAAGQGKAGELFF
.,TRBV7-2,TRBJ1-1,CASTPDYRRAEAFF
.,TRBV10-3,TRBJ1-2,CATRTGWVDYGYTF
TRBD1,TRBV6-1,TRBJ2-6,CASSRQGAGGANVLTF